This T cell receptor (beta chain) was sequenced in a study of T cell responses to AZD1222 COVID-19 vaccine. Method: immunoSEQ multiplex PCR; TCRdb's copy keeps in-frame clones and lacks some. The sample includes 200,000 or so clones, about 87% of them seen just once. The CDR3 length is 17 residues. V was pared by 1 base and J by 6 bases, with 20 bases between. From germline, CDR1 is SGHRS and CDR2 YFSETQ. The V gene is TRBV5-1, the J gene TRBJ2-1; D is perhaps TRBD1 (6 bases). This clonotype was obtained from an adult in good health. Sequenced material: peripheral blood, taken on day 0 of MenACWY control vaccination. The CDR3 DNA follows: TGCGCCAGCAGCTTGTCCCCAATGGACAGATTCGGCAATGAGCAGTTCTTC. This gives the protein CASSLSPMDRFGNEQFF.